Described below is a single T cell receptor beta chain sequence and its context. Germline V gene lookup returns CDR1 SGHRS and CDR2 YFSETQ. J lost 3 bases, V lost 5 bases, and 6 bases had no gene match. There are 15 residues in the CDR3. The data stem from a study of tumor-infiltrating lymphocytes in primary liver carcinoma. RNA was extracted from whole blood without cell sorting, alongside germline DNA. Starting from approximately 470 ng of total RNA, TCR beta cDNA was produced with a primer in the constant region. Construction of TCR beta libraries relied on three successive nested multiplex PCR rounds employing slightly modified ARM-PCR. The study ran its first two PCR rounds for around 10 cycles each, using TRBV1-TRBV30 forward primers and a C-beta reverse primer. MiXCR was run by TCRdb on the multiplex PCR reads, yielding one entry per CDR3 protein. The sample records 300,000 to 400,000 distinct CDR3 sequences, about 62% being singletons.

This clonotype was sampled from a man aged 35 to 55 with primary liver carcinoma and hepatitis B virus infection. V usage is TRBV5-1 and J usage is TRBJ2-2; 8 bases match TRBD2. Sequences were obtained from peripheral blood. CDR3 DNA: TGCGCCAGCAGTTATATCGGGGGGGACACCGGGGAGCTGTTTTTT. Protein: CASSYIGGDTGELFF.